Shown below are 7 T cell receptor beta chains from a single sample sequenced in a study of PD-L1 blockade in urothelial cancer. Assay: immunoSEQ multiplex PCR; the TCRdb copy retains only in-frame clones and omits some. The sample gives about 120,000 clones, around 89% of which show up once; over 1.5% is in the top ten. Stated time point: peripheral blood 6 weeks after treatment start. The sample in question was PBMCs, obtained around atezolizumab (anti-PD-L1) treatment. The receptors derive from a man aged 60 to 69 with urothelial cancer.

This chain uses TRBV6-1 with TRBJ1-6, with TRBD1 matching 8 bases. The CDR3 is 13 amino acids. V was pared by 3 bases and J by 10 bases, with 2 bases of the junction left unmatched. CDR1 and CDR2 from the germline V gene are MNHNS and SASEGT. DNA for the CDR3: TGTGCCAGCAGTGAGGCAGGGGGCTCACCCCTCCACTTT. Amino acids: CASSEAGGSPLHF.

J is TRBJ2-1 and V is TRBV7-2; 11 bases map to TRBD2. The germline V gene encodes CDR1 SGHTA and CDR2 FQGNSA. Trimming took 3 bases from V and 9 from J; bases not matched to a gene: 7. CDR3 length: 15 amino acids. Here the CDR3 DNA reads TGTGCCAGCAGCTTTCTAGCGGGGGGCCAAGGTGAGCAGTTCTTC. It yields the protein CASSFLAGGQGEQFF.

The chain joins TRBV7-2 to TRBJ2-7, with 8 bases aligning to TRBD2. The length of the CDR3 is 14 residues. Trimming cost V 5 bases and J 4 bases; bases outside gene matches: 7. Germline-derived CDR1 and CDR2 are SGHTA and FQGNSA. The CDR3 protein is CASSPREGGYEQYF. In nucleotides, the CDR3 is TGTGCCAGCAGCCCTCGGGAGGGCGGGTACGAGCAGTACTTC.

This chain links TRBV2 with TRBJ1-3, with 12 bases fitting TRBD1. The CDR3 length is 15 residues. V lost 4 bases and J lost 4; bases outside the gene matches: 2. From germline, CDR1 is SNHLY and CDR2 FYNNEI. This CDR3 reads CASSGDRGLGNTIYF. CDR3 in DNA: TGTGCCAGCAGTGGGGACAGGGGGCTAGGAAACACCATATATTTT.

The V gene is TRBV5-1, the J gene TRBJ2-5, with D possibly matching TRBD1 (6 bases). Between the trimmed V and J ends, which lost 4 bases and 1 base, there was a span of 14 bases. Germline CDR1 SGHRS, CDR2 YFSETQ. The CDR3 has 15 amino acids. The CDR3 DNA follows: TGCGCCAGCAGCCAACTGGACAGACCCCAAGAGACCCAGTACTTC. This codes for CASSQLDRPQETQYF.

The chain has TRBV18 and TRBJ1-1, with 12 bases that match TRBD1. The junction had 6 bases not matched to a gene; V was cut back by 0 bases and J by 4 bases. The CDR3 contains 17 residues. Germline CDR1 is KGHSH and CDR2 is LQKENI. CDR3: CASSPPGQGALGTEAFF. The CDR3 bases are TGTGCCAGCTCACCACCGGGACAGGGGGCATTGGGCACTGAAGCTTTCTTT.

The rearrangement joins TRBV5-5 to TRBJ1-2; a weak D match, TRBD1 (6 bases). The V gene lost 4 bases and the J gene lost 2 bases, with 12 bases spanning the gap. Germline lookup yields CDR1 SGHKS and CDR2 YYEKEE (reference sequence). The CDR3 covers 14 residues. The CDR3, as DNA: TGTGCCAGCAGCCAGGGACACATAAACTATGGCTACACCTTC. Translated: CASSQGHINYGYTF.